The T cell receptor beta chain under discussion was sequenced for a study of OX40 agonist ivuxolimab in advanced cancers. Study-level background: The patients' treatment was ivuxolimab, an agonistic anti-OX40 (CD134) antibody. Patients in the trial were receiving intravenous ivuxolimab every 2 weeks, at doses of 0.01 to 10 mg/kg.

The ends were cut back, 1 base at V and 1 base at J, with 22 bases in the middle. The CDR3 is 19 residues long. CDR1 is SGHTA and CDR2 is FQGNSA in the germline V gene. In the case of this clone: Its target is unknown.

Assay used: immunoSEQ multiplex PCR; TCRdb lists only in-frame clones, some missing. The table records some 70,000 clones, roughly 80% of them present only once. Study outcomes and limitations: The study found that CD8+ T cells averaged more expanded clones than CD4+.

Collection of blood occurred at baseline, at cycle 4 day 1, and at cycle 7 day 1. V and J are TRBV7-2 and TRBJ1-1; possible D gene TRBD1, 5 bases. The receptor's source is an adult with an advanced solid tumor such as melanoma, head and neck, liver or kidney cancer. The sample in question was CD4+ or CD8+ T cells sorted from blood, obtained in a trial of the OX40 agonist ivuxolimab. The CDR3, as DNA: TGTGCCAGCAGCTTAGGTACCAGGGTGGGGCACGTTAGGAACACTGAAGCTTTCTTT. Translating gives CASSLGTRVGHVRNTEAFF.